This T cell receptor (beta chain) was identified during a study of response to subunit inactivated influenza vaccine. Study-wide results and limits: Authors suggested each seasonal influenza vaccination recruits few new T cells.

As to this clonotype: What it binds is unknown.

Germline V gives CDR1 LNHNV, CDR2 YYDKDF (reference sequence). Trimming cost V 4 bases and J 5 bases, with 26 bases left between them. The CDR3 is made up of 18 amino acids. TCRdb used MiXCR to reprocess the RT-PCR reads, holding one entry per CDR3 protein. Of over 400,000 distinct CDR3 sequences in the sample, 10% to 15% are singletons; the top ten hold under 15%. Sequencing was performed on PBMCs from blood, taken about 40 days after vaccination. This clonotype was sampled from a man aged 50 to 59 who received an inactivated influenza vaccine. The rearrangement links TRBV15 to TRBJ2-5; D ambiguous. The CDR3 loop is CATSTLPRSASPRETQYF. The CDR3, as DNA: TGTGCCACCAGCACCCTCCCCCGGAGCGCGTCGCCCCGTGAGACCCAGTACTTC. The variable domain in full, completed from reference TRBV15 and TRBJ2-5, reads DAMVIQNPRYQVTQFGKPVTLSCSQTLNHNVMYWYQQKSSQAPKLLFHYYDKDFNNEADTPDNFQSRRPNTSFCFLDIRSPGLGDTAMYLCATSTLPRSASPRETQYFGPGTRLLVL.